These T cell receptor beta chains were read from a single sample in a study of shared clonotypes between healthy human individuals. Clones were read by immunoSEQ multiplex PCR, and TCRdb kept only the in-frame ones, dropping some. This table has about 1.1 million clones, roughly 80% appearing once. Material: memory CD4+ T cells from PBMCs. These receptors were taken from a man in his late teens or twenties in good health. Some clones in this sample may be carry-over from other donors' samples. Each CDR3 is given with its conserved first and last residue. The D gene is left open where the match is weak. Size is stated for part of the rows, as once, few or many counts, or as a class when the clone is expanded.

d_gene	j_gene	abundance	v_gene	CDR3aa	CDR3nt
NA	TRBJ1-2	NA	TRBV28	CASSPRWGAGNYGYTF	TGTGCCAGCAGTCCCCGTTGGGGGGCGGGGAACTATGGCTACACCTTC
NA	TRBJ1-2	NA	TRBV6-6	CASSYVQGFNYGYTF	TGTGCCAGCAGTTACGTTCAGGGTTTTAACTATGGCTACACCTTC
NA	TRBJ1-5	NA	TRBV7-2	CASSFGGRWDQPQHF	TGTGCCAGCAGCTTCGGGGGGCGCTGGGACCAGCCCCAGCATTTT
NA	TRBJ1-2	NA	TRBV18	CASSPGTSYGYTF	TGTGCCAGCTCACCCGGGACAAGTTATGGCTACACCTTC
NA	TRBJ2-7	NA	TRBV5-3	CARSLRGLCYYEQYF	TGTGCCAGAAGCTTGCGCGGACTATGCTACTACGAGCAGTACTTC
NA	TRBJ1-1	few	TRBV25-1	CASSDGQLNTEAFF	TGTGCCAGCAGTGATGGACAGTTGAACACTGAAGCTTTCTTT
NA	TRBJ2-1	NA	TRBV5-1	CASSLVSETEQFF	TGCGCCAGCAGCTTGGTGAGTGAAACGGAGCAGTTCTTC
TRBD1	TRBJ2-3	few	TRBV7-3	CASSSGQAVDTQYF	TGTGCCAGCAGCTCCGGACAGGCGGTAGATACGCAGTATTTT
NA	TRBJ2-5	NA	TRBV5-4	CASSPGPVKETQYF	TGTGCCAGCAGCCCAGGACCTGTAAAAGAGACCCAGTACTTC
NA	TRBJ1-3	NA	TRBV19	CASRGYGTTKDGNTIYF	TGTGCCAGTAGGGGATACGGGACAACGAAGGATGGAAACACCATATATTTT
NA	TRBJ2-5	NA	TRBV10-3	CAISEAGEETQYF	TGTGCCATCAGTGAGGCCGGTGAAGAGACCCAGTACTTC
NA	TRBJ1-2	NA	TRBV27	CASSFRAAVNYGYTF	TGTGCCAGCAGTTTCAGGGCAGCAGTTAACTATGGCTACACCTTC
TRBD1	TRBJ2-7	NA	TRBV7-6	CASTLGGQGGYEQYF	TGTGCCAGCACCCTAGGGGGACAGGGGGGCTACGAGCAGTACTTC
TRBD1	TRBJ2-7	NA	TRBV7-2	CASSLMGQLYEQYF	TGTGCCAGCAGCTTAATGGGACAGCTCTACGAGCAGTACTTC
NA	TRBJ2-1	NA	TRBV7-3	CASSYGTLTNEQFF	TGTGCCAGCAGTTACGGGACCTTGACCAATGAGCAGTTCTTC
NA	TRBJ2-3	NA	TRBV6-1	CAIERGGADTQYF	TGTGCCATCGAGAGGGGCGGGGCAGATACGCAGTATTTT
TRBD2	TRBJ2-1	NA	TRBV10-3	CAIKRETYYNEQFF	TGTGCCATCAAGCGGGAGACCTACTACAATGAGCAGTTCTTC
NA	TRBJ2-5	few	TRBV18	CASSSYQETQYF	TGTGCCAGCTCATCGTACCAAGAGACCCAGTACTTC
TRBD1	TRBJ2-7	NA	TRBV7-8	CASSPDPRDRVDEQYF	TGTGCCAGCAGCCCAGACCCTCGGGACAGGGTAGACGAGCAGTACTTC
TRBD1	TRBJ1-2	NA	TRBV6-1	CASSEAKGAYYGYTF	TGTGCCAGCAGTGAAGCGAAGGGGGCGTACTATGGCTACACCTTC
NA	TRBJ2-1	many	TRBV30	CAWTSYEAGKDEQFF	TGTGCCTGGACCTCATATGAGGCAGGTAAGGATGAGCAGTTCTTC
TRBD2	TRBJ2-1	few	TRBV18	CASSTPSGRAYNEQFF	TGTGCCAGCTCAACTCCTAGCGGGAGGGCTTACAATGAGCAGTTCTTC
TRBD2	TRBJ2-1	NA	TRBV27	CASSSVTSGRAKSSYNEQFF	TGTGCCAGCAGTTCCGTGACTAGCGGGAGGGCCAAAAGCTCCTACAATGAGCAGTTCTTC
TRBD2	TRBJ2-7	few	TRBV13	CASSLGFLAGETYEQYF	TGTGCCAGCAGCTTAGGATTCCTAGCGGGAGAAACCTACGAGCAGTACTTC
TRBD1	TRBJ1-5	NA	TRBV7-2	CASSFGQGAEPQHF	TGTGCCAGCAGCTTTGGACAGGGCGCGGAGCCCCAGCATTTT
NA	TRBJ2-3	few	TRBV15	CATSPFGGATDTQYF	TGTGCCACCAGCCCTTTTGGCGGAGCCACAGATACGCAGTATTTT
NA	TRBJ1-4	NA	TRBV25-1	CASRAPANEKLFF	TGTGCCAGCAGGGCACCGGCTAATGAAAAACTGTTTTTT
TRBD1	TRBJ1-2	NA	TRBV7-2	CASSLGPGTGGWGYTF	TGTGCCAGCAGCTTAGGGCCCGGGACAGGGGGCTGGGGCTACACCTTC
NA	TRBJ1-1	NA	TRBV14	CASSQDFRTAQAFF	TGTGCCAGCAGCCAAGATTTTAGGACAGCCCAAGCTTTCTTT
NA	TRBJ1-1	NA	TRBV6-1	CASSLDGYTEAFF	TGTGCCAGCAGTCTGGACGGTTACACTGAAGCTTTCTTT
TRBD2	TRBJ2-5	NA	TRBV5-1	CASTPGLAGQTQYF	TGCGCCAGCACCCCGGGACTAGCGGGTCAGACCCAGTACTTC
NA	TRBJ1-1	NA	TRBV5-1	CASSPLGRNSNTEAFF	TGCGCCAGCAGTCCCCTGGGACGTAACTCGAACACTGAAGCTTTCTTT
TRBD1	TRBJ1-2	NA	TRBV7-8	CASSANTKDRGRAYGYTF	TGTGCCAGCAGCGCCAACACAAAAGACAGGGGGCGCGCCTATGGCTACACCTTC
TRBD1	TRBJ1-3	once	TRBV5-1	CASSLVGDRGPGNTIYF	TGCGCCAGCAGCTTGGTGGGGGACAGGGGGCCTGGAAACACCATATATTTT
NA	TRBJ2-2	few	TRBV5-1	CASNDGANTGELFF	TGCGCCAGCAATGACGGGGCGAACACCGGGGAGCTGTTTTTT
NA	TRBJ2-2	NA	TRBV11-1	CASSLRRQPGELFF	TGTGCCAGCAGCTTAAGAAGACAGCCCGGGGAGCTGTTTTTT
TRBD2	TRBJ2-2	NA	TRBV7-2	CASSLLVSGSRRELFF	TGTGCCAGCAGCTTACTTGTTAGCGGGAGCAGGAGGGAGCTGTTTTTT
TRBD1	TRBJ2-7	few	TRBV5-4	CASSLRGTGPHEQYF	TGTGCCAGCAGCTTGCGCGGGACAGGGCCCCACGAGCAGTACTTC
NA	TRBJ2-1	NA	TRBV12-5	CASGLKAHEQFF	TGTGCTAGTGGTTTGAAGGCCCATGAGCAGTTCTTC
TRBD2	TRBJ2-7	many	TRBV5-4	CASSSLTSGSDEQYF	TGTGCCAGCAGCTCCTTGACTAGCGGGAGTGATGAGCAGTACTTC